Shown below are 22 T cell receptor beta chains from a single sample sequenced in a study of blood T cell repertoires in COVID-19. TCRdb's table, derived via immunoSEQ multiplex PCR, lists solely in-frame clones and lacks some. The table lists roughly 79,000 clones, about 91% of them singletons, with approximately 6.4% in the top ten. The sample taken for sequencing was peripheral blood. These receptors were obtained from a woman aged 50 to 65 with acute or convalescent COVID-19.

This clone was recorded once. This chain connects TRBV11-2 to TRBJ2-7, with D possibly matching TRBD1 (6 bases). The CDR3 totals 17 residues. V lost 1 base, J lost 2 bases, and 18 bases lay in between. Germline lookup yields CDR1 SGHAT and CDR2 FQNNGV. CDR3 sequence (DNA): TGTGCCAGCAGCTTAGCGGGCCAGGGGCAACACGCCTACGAGCAGTACTTC. Its translation is CASSLAGQGQHAYEQYF.

The CDR3 coding sequence is TGTGCCAGCAGCGTTCAAAGAGGCGGCACTGAAGCTTTCTTT. It is translated as CASSVQRGGTEAFF. The V and J genes are TRBV13 and TRBJ1-1; D gene unclear. V was shortened by 5 bases and J by 4 bases, with 14 bases between the two germline ends. This CDR3 is built from 14 residues. Germline lookup yields CDR1 PRHDT and CDR2 FYEKMQ (reference sequence).

V and J are TRBV18 and TRBJ2-5; D not resolved. V was clipped by 0 bases and J by 7 bases, with 12 bases between them. The CDR3 spans 14 residues. Germline CDR1 reads KGHSH; CDR2 reads LQKENI. The CDR3 nucleotides read TGTGCCAGCTCACCACCTCAAAGCCCAGGGACCCAGTACTTC. The encoded protein is CASSPPQSPGTQYF.

The rearrangement uses TRBV19 and TRBJ2-1; 7 nucleotides match TRBD2. CDR1 is LNHDA, CDR2 SQIVND, per germline (reference sequence). CDR3 size: 15 residues. V was clipped by 7 bases and J by 0 bases; unmatched bases: 6. CDR3 nucleotides: TGTGCCAGTAAAGGGACGGGGGGCTCCTACAATGAGCAGTTCTTC. Amino acid sequence: CASKGTGGSYNEQFF. The full variable domain, its missing parts supplied by reference TRBV19 and TRBJ2-1, is DGGITQSPKYLFRKEGQNVTLSCEQNLNHDAMYWYRQDPGQGLRLIYYSQIVNDFQKGDIAEGYSVSREKKESFPLTVTSAQKNPTAFYLCASKGTGGSYNEQFFGPGTRLTVL.

The gene calls are TRBV6-5 and TRBJ1-3; 10 bases map to TRBD1. V was pared by 6 bases and J by 7 bases, with 3 bases of the junction left unmatched. This CDR3 has 13 residues. The germline CDR1 and CDR2 sequences are MNHEY and SVGAGI. The CDR3 DNA is TGTGCCAGCAGGAAGACAGGGGGCAACACCATATATTTT. Its protein product is CASRKTGGNTIYF.

In its sample, this clone was seen a few times. The V and J genes are TRBV4-1 and TRBJ1-1, with D unclear. Germline CDR1 MGHRA, CDR2 YSYEKL. The CDR3 is made up of 15 amino acids. V gave up 1 base and J gave up 0 bases, with 9 bases separating them. The chain's CDR3 is CASSQGADMNTEAFF. As DNA, the CDR3 is TGCGCCAGCAGCCAAGGGGCAGACATGAACACTGAAGCTTTCTTT.

The genes are TRBV4-3 and TRBJ1-2, with 8 bases aligning to TRBD1. The trim removed 0 bases at V and 2 bases at J, leaving 2 bases unmatched. CDR1 and CDR2 from the germline V gene are LGHNA and YSLEER. This CDR3 is built from 15 residues. Here the CDR3 DNA reads TGCGCCAGCAGCCAAGAAACAGGGGGAAACTATGGCTACACCTTC. It translates to CASSQETGGNYGYTF.

The chain combines TRBV14 with TRBJ2-7; TRBD2 matches 11 bases. The length of the CDR3 is 17 residues. The germline gives CDR1 SGHDN, CDR2 FVKESK. Trimming took 1 base from V and 5 from J; bases not matched to a gene: 10. The CDR3 is CASSQGLIAGGGDEQYF. The CDR3 DNA sequence: TGTGCCAGCAGCCAAGGGCTTATAGCGGGAGGGGGAGACGAGCAGTACTTC. The full variable domain, completed using reference TRBV14 and TRBJ2-7, is EAGVTQFPSHSVIEKGQTVTLRCDPISGHDNLYWYRRVMGKEIKFLLHFVKESKQDESGMPNNRFLAERTGGTYSTLKVQPAELEDSGVYFCASSQGLIAGGGDEQYFGPGTRLTVT.

The gene calls are TRBV10-1 and TRBJ1-4; weak D call: TRBD1 (6 bases). V was shortened by 1 base and J by 8 bases, with 8 bases between the two germline ends. The CDR3 runs 13 residues. CDR1 WNHNN and CDR2 SYGVQD come from the germline V gene (reference sequence). In DNA form, the CDR3 reads TGCGCCAGCAGTGAGTACAGGGACGAAAAACTGTTTTTT. This encodes CASSEYRDEKLFF.

This clone was found a few times. This chain connects TRBV5-8 to TRBJ2-7; D is possibly TRBD1 (6 bases). Germline V gene data show CDR1 as SGHTS and CDR2 as YDEGEE. V lost 5 bases and J 0 bases, leaving 21 bases between the germline ends. CDR3 length: 17 amino acids. The CDR3 DNA sequence: TGTGCCAGCAGTTTTTGGGGGCGGTCGGTGAGCTCCTACGAGCAGTACTTC. Translation: CASSFWGRSVSSYEQYF.

The chain recombines TRBV5-6 with TRBJ1-1; 7 nucleotides align to TRBD1. Germline V gives CDR1 SGHDT, CDR2 YYEEEE. The CDR3 consists of 14 residues. Losses at the gene ends were 4 bases for V and 2 bases for J; bases not matched to a gene: 5. CDR3 in amino acids: CASSRDRANTEAFF. In DNA, the CDR3 is TGTGCCAGCAGCCGTGACAGGGCCAACACTGAAGCTTTCTTT.

The chain joins TRBV20-1 to TRBJ1-2; D might be TRBD1 (5 bases). With 3 bases removed from V and 3 bases from J, the gap between germline ends came to 17 bases. The CDR3 spans 15 residues. Germline V lookup: CDR1 DFQATT, CDR2 SNEGSKA (reference sequence). The CDR3 spells CSASRASGDDYGYTF. The CDR3 DNA sequence: TGCAGTGCTAGTCGGGCATCGGGGGACGACTATGGCTACACCTTC.

This chain joins TRBV7-9 and TRBJ2-7, with D uncertain. CDR3 length: 12 residues. The V and J ends lost 5 bases and 3 bases respectively, with 8 bases between them. Germline CDR1 and CDR2: SEHNR and FQNEAQ (reference sequence). The CDR3 reads CASSKQSYEQYF. As DNA, the CDR3 is TGTGCCAGCAGCAAACAGAGCTACGAGCAGTACTTC. Supplemented by reference TRBV7-9 and TRBJ2-7, the full variable domain reads DTGVSQNPRHKITKRGQNVTFRCDPISEHNRLYWYRQTLGQGPEFLTYFQNEAQLEKSRLLSDRFSAERPKGSFSTLEIQRTEQGDSAMYLCASSKQSYEQYFGPGTRLTVT.

The chain employs TRBV6-6 and TRBJ2-5; weak D call: TRBD2 (7 bases). This CDR3 has 12 amino acids. Germline CDR1 is MNHNY and CDR2 is SVGAGI (reference sequence). V lost 8 bases and J lost 7, with 14 bases in between. The CDR3 loop is CASLEGGRTQYF. For the CDR3, the DNA is TGTGCCAGCTTGGAGGGGGGGCGGACCCAGTACTTC.

The CDR3 reads CASSPTPSLRTISGNTIYF. The CDR3 DNA reads TGTGCCAGCAGCCCGACCCCATCCCTAAGGACAATCTCTGGAAACACCATATATTTT. The chain couples TRBV5-5 to TRBJ1-3; the D gene is possibly TRBD1 (5 bases). The V end was cut by 4 bases, the J end by 0 bases, with 23 bases between. Germline V gives CDR1 SGHKS, CDR2 YYEKEE (reference sequence). The CDR3 extends over 19 amino acids.

The chain has TRBV19 and TRBJ1-1; no firm D call. The CDR3 length is 13 residues. The ends were cut back, 6 bases at V and 4 bases at J, with 12 bases in the middle. Germline lookup yields CDR1 LNHDA and CDR2 SQIVND (reference sequence). CDR3 sequence: CASSPEYRTEAFF. The CDR3 nucleotides are TGTGCCAGTAGCCCGGAGTATCGCACTGAAGCTTTCTTT.

The V call is TRBV5-4, the J call TRBJ1-3; weak D call: TRBD1 (6 bases). The CDR3 length is 15 residues. Trimming cost V 0 bases and J 4 bases, with 11 bases left between them. Per the germline V gene, CDR1 is SGHNT and CDR2 is YYREEE (reference sequence). CDR3 loop: CASSLGGGLGNTIYF. The CDR3 DNA reads as TGTGCCAGCAGCTTGGGTGGGGGCTTAGGAAACACCATATATTTT.

The CDR3 sequence is CASSLTGGVSAGELFF. The CDR3 region has the DNA TGTGCCAGCAGCTTAACCGGGGGGGTTTCTGCCGGGGAGCTGTTTTTT. The V call is TRBV7-3, the J call TRBJ2-2; TRBD2 agrees at 8 bases. Germline V gene data show CDR1 as SGHTA and CDR2 as FQGTGA. The CDR3 has 16 amino acids. The ends lost 0 bases at V and 6 bases at J; junction bases unmatched: 6.

J is TRBJ2-5 and V is TRBV15; D may be TRBD2 (6 bases). The germline gives CDR1 LNHNV, CDR2 YYDKDF (reference sequence). The CDR3 covers 15 residues. The V end lost 4 bases, the J end lost 4 bases, and 16 bases lay between the germline ends. The CDR3 sequence: CATSIGTASAETQYF. CDR3 DNA sequence: TGTGCCACCAGCATCGGGACTGCCAGCGCAGAGACCCAGTACTTC. The whole variable domain, filled in from reference TRBV15 and TRBJ2-5, reads DAMVIQNPRYQVTQFGKPVTLSCSQTLNHNVMYWYQQKSSQAPKLLFHYYDKDFNNEADTPDNFQSRRPNTSFCFLDIRSPGLGDTAMYLCATSIGTASAETQYFGPGTRLLVL.

This chain links TRBV5-6 with TRBJ1-2; the D gene is possibly TRBD1 (5 bases). The CDR3 is 14 amino acids. Germline values: CDR1 SGHDT, CDR2 YYEEEE. With 0 bases removed from V and 5 bases from J, the gap between germline ends came to 11 bases. The CDR3 DNA sequence: TGTGCCAGCAGCTTGGGGGACTTAGAGTATGGCTACACCTTC. Protein sequence: CASSLGDLEYGYTF.

CDR3 coding DNA: TGTGCCAGCAGGGGACAGGGCACCTACGAGCAGTACTTC. This translates into CASRGQGTYEQYF. The rearrangement uses TRBV7-2 and TRBJ2-7; 9 nucleotides line up with TRBD1. The CDR3 covers 13 residues. The J segment lost 2 bases and the V segment lost 6 bases, leaving 2 bases of the junction unmatched. Germline lookup yields CDR1 SGHTA and CDR2 FQGNSA.

V is TRBV5-7 and J is TRBJ2-7; 8 bases map to TRBD2. TRBV5-7 is placed among ORFs of uncertain function. V dropped 7 bases and J dropped 0; count of bases not matched to a gene: 9. CDR3 size: 15 residues. The CDR3 is CASRTGSGSSYEQYF. The CDR3 DNA follows: TGTGCCAGCCGAACGGGGAGCGGGAGCTCCTACGAGCAGTACTTC.